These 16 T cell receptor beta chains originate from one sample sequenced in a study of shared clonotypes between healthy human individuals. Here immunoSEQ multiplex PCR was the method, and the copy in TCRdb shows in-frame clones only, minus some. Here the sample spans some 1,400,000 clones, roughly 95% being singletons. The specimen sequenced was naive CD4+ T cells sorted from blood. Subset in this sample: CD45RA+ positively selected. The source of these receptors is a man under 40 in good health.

The CDR3 coding sequence is TGTGCCAGCAGATTTGCGAGAGGGGGGAAAACCGGGGAGCTGTTTTTT. This translates into CASRFARGGKTGELFF. This chain connects TRBV11-2 to TRBJ2-2; either TRBD1 or TRBD2 may fit D (6 bases each). CDR1 SGHAT and CDR2 FQNNGV come from the germline V gene. CDR3 length: 16 residues. V lost 6 bases and J lost 5, with 19 bases in between.

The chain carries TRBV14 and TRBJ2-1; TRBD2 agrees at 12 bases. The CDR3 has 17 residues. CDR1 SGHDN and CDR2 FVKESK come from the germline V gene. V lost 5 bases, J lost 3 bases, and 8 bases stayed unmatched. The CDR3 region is CASSYLMTSGSYNEQFF. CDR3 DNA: TGTGCCAGCAGCTACCTAATGACTAGCGGGAGCTACAATGAGCAGTTCTTC.

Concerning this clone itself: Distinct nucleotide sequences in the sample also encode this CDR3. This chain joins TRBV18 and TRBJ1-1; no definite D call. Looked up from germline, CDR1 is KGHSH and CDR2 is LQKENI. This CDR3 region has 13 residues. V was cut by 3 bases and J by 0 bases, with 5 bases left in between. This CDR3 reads CASSPQVNTEAFF. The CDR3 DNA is TGTGCCAGCTCACCTCAGGTGAACACTGAAGCTTTCTTT.

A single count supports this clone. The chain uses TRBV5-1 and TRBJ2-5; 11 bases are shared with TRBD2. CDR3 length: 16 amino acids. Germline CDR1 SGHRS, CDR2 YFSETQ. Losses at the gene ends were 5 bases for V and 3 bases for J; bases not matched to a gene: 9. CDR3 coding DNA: TGCGCCAGCAGTCCCGGTAATAGCGGGAGGGAAGAGACCCAGTACTTC. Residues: CASSPGNSGREETQYF.

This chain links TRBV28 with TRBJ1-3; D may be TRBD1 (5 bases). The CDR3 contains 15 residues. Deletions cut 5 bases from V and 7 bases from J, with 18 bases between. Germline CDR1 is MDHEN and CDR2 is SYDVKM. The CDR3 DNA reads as TGTGCCAGCAGTATGGGGGGGACGGTTTGGAACACCATATATTTT. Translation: CASSMGGTVWNTIYF.

CDR3 in amino acids: CASSQEGLDNEQFF. CDR3 sequence (DNA): TGTGCCAGCAGCCAAGAGGGACTTGACAATGAGCAGTTCTTC. The chain couples TRBV4-2 to TRBJ2-1; TRBD2 might be the D (6 bases). CDR3 size: 14 residues. The germline V gene has CDR1 LGHNA and CDR2 YNFKEQ. V shed 0 bases and J shed 5 bases, with 8 bases lying between them.

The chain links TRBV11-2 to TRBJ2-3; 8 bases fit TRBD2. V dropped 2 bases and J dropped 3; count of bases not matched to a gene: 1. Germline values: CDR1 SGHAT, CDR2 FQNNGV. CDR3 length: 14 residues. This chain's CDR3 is CASSLREGTDTQYF. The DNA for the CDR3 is TGTGCCAGCAGCTTACGGGAGGGAACAGATACGCAGTATTTT.

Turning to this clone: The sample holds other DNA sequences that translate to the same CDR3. As DNA, the CDR3 is TGTGCCAGCAGCTTGGGGGTCAATGAGCAGTTCTTC. It codes for CASSLGVNEQFF. The chain is built from TRBV11-2 and TRBJ2-1; the D gene could be TRBD1 or TRBD2 (5 bases each). V was pared by 3 bases and J by 6 bases, with 6 bases between. Per the germline V gene, CDR1 is SGHAT and CDR2 is FQNNGV. The CDR3 extends over 12 amino acids.

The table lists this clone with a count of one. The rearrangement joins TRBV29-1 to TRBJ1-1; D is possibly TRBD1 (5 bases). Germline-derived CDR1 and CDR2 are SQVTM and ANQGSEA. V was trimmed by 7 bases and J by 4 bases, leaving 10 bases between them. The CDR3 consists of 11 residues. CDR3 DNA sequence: TGCAGCGGGGGGTGGGTCACTGAAGCTTTCTTT. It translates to CSGGWVTEAFF.

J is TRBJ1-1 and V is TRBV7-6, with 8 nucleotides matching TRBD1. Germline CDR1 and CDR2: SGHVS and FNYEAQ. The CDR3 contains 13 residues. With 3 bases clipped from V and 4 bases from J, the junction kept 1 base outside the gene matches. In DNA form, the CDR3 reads TGTGCCAGCAGCTTGACAGGGGCCACTGAAGCTTTCTTT. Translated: CASSLTGATEAFF.

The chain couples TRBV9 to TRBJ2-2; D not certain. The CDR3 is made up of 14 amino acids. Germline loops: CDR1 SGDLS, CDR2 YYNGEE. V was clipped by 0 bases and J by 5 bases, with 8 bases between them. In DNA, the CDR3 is TGTGCCAGCAGCGTAGCTCAGTGGACCGGGGAGCTGTTTTTT. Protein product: CASSVAQWTGELFF. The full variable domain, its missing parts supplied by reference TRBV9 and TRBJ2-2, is DSGVTQTPKHLITATGQRVTLRCSPRSGDLSVYWYQQSLDQGLQFLIQYYNGEERAKGNILERFSAQQFPDLHSELNLSSLELGDSALYFCASSVAQWTGELFFGEGSRLTVL.

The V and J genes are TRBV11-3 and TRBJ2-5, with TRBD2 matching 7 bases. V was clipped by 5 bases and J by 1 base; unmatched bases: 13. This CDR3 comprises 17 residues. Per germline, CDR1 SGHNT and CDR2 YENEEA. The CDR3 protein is CASSPKARREAQETQYF. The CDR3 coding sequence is TGTGCCAGCAGCCCGAAAGCGCGCCGGGAGGCCCAAGAGACCCAGTACTTC.

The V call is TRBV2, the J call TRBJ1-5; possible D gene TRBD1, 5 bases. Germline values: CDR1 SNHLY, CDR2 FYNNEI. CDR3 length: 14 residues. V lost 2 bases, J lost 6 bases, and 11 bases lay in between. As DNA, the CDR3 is TGTGCCAGCAGTGAACGAGGGAGGGGTCAGCCCCAGCATTTT. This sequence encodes CASSERGRGQPQHF.

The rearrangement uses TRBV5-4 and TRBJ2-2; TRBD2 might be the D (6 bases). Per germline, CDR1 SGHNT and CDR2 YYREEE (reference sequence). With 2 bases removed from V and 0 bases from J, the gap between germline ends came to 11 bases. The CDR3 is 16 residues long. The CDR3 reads CASSFLRDANTGELFF. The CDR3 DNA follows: TGTGCCAGCAGCTTCTTGCGGGACGCGAACACCGGGGAGCTGTTTTTT.

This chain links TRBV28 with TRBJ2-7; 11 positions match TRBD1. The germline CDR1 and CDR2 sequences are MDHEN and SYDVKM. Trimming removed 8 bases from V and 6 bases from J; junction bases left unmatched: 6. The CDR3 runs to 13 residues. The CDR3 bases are TGTGCCAGCGGACCCGGGACAGGGGGCGAGCAGTACTTC. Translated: CASGPGTGGEQYF.

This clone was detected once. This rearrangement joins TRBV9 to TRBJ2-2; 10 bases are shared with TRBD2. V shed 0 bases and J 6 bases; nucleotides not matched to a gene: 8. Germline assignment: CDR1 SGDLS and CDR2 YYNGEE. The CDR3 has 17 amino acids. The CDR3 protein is CASSVGLAGVGPGELFF. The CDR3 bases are TGTGCCAGCAGCGTAGGGCTAGCGGGAGTCGGGCCCGGGGAGCTGTTTTTT. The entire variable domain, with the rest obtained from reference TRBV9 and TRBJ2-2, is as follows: DSGVTQTPKHLITATGQRVTLRCSPRSGDLSVYWYQQSLDQGLQFLIQYYNGEERAKGNILERFSAQQFPDLHSELNLSSLELGDSALYFCASSVGLAGVGPGELFFGEGSRLTVL.